Each of the 21 T cell receptor beta chains below was sequenced from the same sample in a study of T cells in women clearing cervical HPV infection. Using immunoSEQ multiplex PCR, the repertoire was profiled, and TCRdb retains in-frame clones only, with some absent. The listing contains approximately 49,000 clones. The sequencing input was blood buffy coat. The receptors originated from a woman aged 18 to 75 with a cervical HPV16 infection that either progressed to CIN3+ or cleared (not recorded which).

For this clone: With the read ending 3 residues before the CDR3 end, the germline J gene is used to fill in that end. The chain links TRBV2 to TRBJ2-2; unclear D gene. Germline CDR1 and CDR2: SNHLY and FYNNEI. The CDR3 loop spans 11 amino acids. The germline V and J ends were trimmed by 7 bases and 4 bases, with 4 bases remaining between them. Here the CDR3 reads CASKVTGELFF. Partial CDR3 DNA: TGTGCCAGCAAGGTCACCGGGGAG.

Points on this clone: The CDR3 extends 3 residues past the end of the read, so its final part is completed from the germline J gene. The chain is built from TRBV6-2 or TRBV6-3 and TRBJ2-1; 10 positions match TRBD2. CDR1 and CDR2 (germline): MNHEY, SVGEGT. CDR3 length equals 17 residues. V gave up 2 bases and J gave up 0 bases; unmatched junction bases: 4. The sequenced CDR3 bases are TGTGCCAGCAGTTACGTTAGCGGGAGGAGCTCCTACAATGAG. It yields the protein CASSYVSGRSSYNE. The complete CDR3 reads CASSYVSGRSSYNEQFF.

The sequenced CDR3 bases are TGTGCCAGCAGTGAAGCGTTCGCGGGGGCTAGCACAGATACG. This sequence encodes CASSEAFAGASTDT. The CDR3 in its entirety is CASSEAFAGASTDTQYF. The chain joins TRBV6-1 to TRBJ2-3; tentative D call: TRBD2 (7 bases). The CDR3 end lies 3 residues beyond the end of the read and is filled in from the germline J gene. Trimming took off 0 bases at V and 0 bases at J, with 13 bases between the two ends. Germline assignment: CDR1 MNHNS and CDR2 SASEGT. The CDR3 spans 17 residues.

With regard to this clone: The CDR3 is cut off 3 residues early in the read; its end comes from the germline J gene. The rearrangement joins TRBV10-3 to TRBJ2-7; weak D call: TRBD1 (6 bases). The germline V gene has CDR1 ENHRY and CDR2 SYGVKD. The CDR3 extends over 13 amino acids. The V and J ends lost 3 bases and 2 bases respectively, with 8 bases between them. Partial CDR3 DNA: TGTGCCATCAGTGAAGGACAGCCCTACGAG. Protein sequence: CAISEGQPYE. The CDR3 in full is CAISEGQPYEQYF.

About this clone: The read gets to within 3 residues of the CDR3 end, and the germline J gene fills in the rest. This sequence joins TRBV6-2 or TRBV6-3 and TRBJ1-3; D unresolved. V lost 0 bases and J lost 4, with 10 bases in between. CDR1 MNHEY and CDR2 SVGEGT come from the germline V gene. The CDR3 loop spans 15 amino acids. Incomplete CDR3 DNA: TGTGCCAGCAGTTACTCGCGGAACGCGGGAAACACC. This encodes CASSYSRNAGNT. The entire CDR3 is CASSYSRNAGNTIYF.

A note on this clone: The read finishes 3 residues shy of the CDR3 end, and the germline J gene is used to complete it. V gene TRBV6-2 or TRBV6-3 combines with J gene TRBJ1-1, with D possibly matching TRBD1 (5 bases). CDR3 length equals 12 residues. Between the trimmed V and J ends, which lost 7 bases and 0 bases, there was a span of 6 bases. Germline CDR1 is MNHEY and CDR2 is SVGEGT. CDR3 sequence: CASKTVNTEAFF. The sequenced part of the CDR3 DNA is TGTGCCAGCAAGACAGTGAACACTGAA.

As to this clone: The read finishes 3 residues shy of the CDR3 end, and the germline J gene is used to complete it. The J gene is TRBJ1-5, the V gene TRBV19, with D possibly matching TRBD1 (5 bases). Trimming removed 5 bases at V and 3 bases at J, with 8 bases between. This CDR3 spans 13 amino acids. Looked up from germline, CDR1 is LNHDA and CDR2 is SQIVND (reference sequence). The part of the CDR3 DNA that was read is TGTGCCAGTAGTCTACAGGACAATCAGCCC. This gives the protein CASSLQDNQP. The whole CDR3 sequence is CASSLQDNQPQHF.

Comment on this clone: The CDR3 extends 3 residues past the end of the read, so its final part is completed from the germline J gene. The V and J genes are TRBV20-1 and TRBJ1-1; a possible D gene is TRBD1 (6 bases). Trimming took off 2 bases at V and 6 bases at J, with 10 bases between the two ends. The CDR3 spans 12 residues. From germline, CDR1 is DFQATT and CDR2 SNEGSKA (reference sequence). The covered CDR3 bases are TGCAGTGCTAGAATACAGGGAGCTGAA. It is translated as CSARIQGAE. The whole CDR3 reads CSARIQGAEAFF.

Frequency places this clone as medium-sized. Sequencing ends 3 residues short of the CDR3 end; the germline J gene provides the rest. The V call is TRBV4-1, the J call TRBJ2-7; D perhaps matches TRBD1 (6 bases). V lost 2 bases to trimming and J lost 3 bases, with 8 bases between them. CDR1 MGHRA and CDR2 YSYEKL come from the germline V gene. The CDR3 runs 13 residues. This chain's CDR3 is CASSQLRGYEQYF. The sequenced part of the CDR3 DNA is TGCGCCAGCAGCCAACTCAGGGGCTACGAG.

With respect to this clone: The CDR3 end falls 3 residues outside the read, so it is completed with the germline J gene. The chain joins TRBV19 to TRBJ1-1, with D possibly being TRBD1 (6 bases). CDR3 length: 15 residues. CDR1 LNHDA and CDR2 SQIVND come from the germline V gene (reference sequence). V shed 2 bases and J shed 0 bases, with 10 bases lying between them. The CDR3 reads CASSILTGLNTEAFF. Incomplete CDR3 DNA: TGTGCCAGTAGTATACTAACAGGGTTGAACACTGAA.

In the case of this clone: The read falls 3 residues short of the CDR3 end, and the missing part is taken from the germline J gene. The V and J genes are TRBV18 and TRBJ2-7; maybe TRBD1 (6 bases). V lost 3 bases and J lost 5, with 8 bases in between. CDR3 length: 12 residues. Germline V gene lookup returns CDR1 KGHSH and CDR2 LQKENI. The CDR3 sequence is CASSPKGDEQYF. The DNA read from the CDR3 is TGTGCCAGCTCACCCAAGGGGGACGAG.

Notes on this clone: The CDR3 goes on 3 residues after the read ends, and that part is filled in from the germline J gene. The genes are TRBV19 and TRBJ2-4; D is unresolved. V dropped 6 bases and J dropped 7 bases, with 25 bases sitting between them. The CDR3 runs 17 residues. Germline CDR1 reads LNHDA; CDR2 reads SQIVND (reference sequence). CDR3 DNA (partial): TGTGCCAGTAGACCAAACCCCGTGGGTGACTTAAATAACATT. Encoded protein: CASRPNPVGDLNNI. Given in full, the CDR3 is CASRPNPVGDLNNIQYF.

In the case of this clone: The sequence runs out 3 residues before the end of the CDR3; the remainder is reconstructed from the germline J gene. This chain links TRBV28 with TRBJ1-1; 9 bases align to TRBD1. There are 12 residues in the CDR3. Germline lookup yields CDR1 MDHEN and CDR2 SYDVKM. CDR3 bases read: TGTGCCAGCAGTTCTACAGGGGGCAAA. Encoded protein: CASSSTGGK. The entire CDR3 sequence reads CASSSTGGKAFF. Based on the CDR3 plus reference TRBV28 and TRBJ1-1, the full variable domain is DVKVTQSSRYLVKRTGEKVFLECVQDMDHENMFWYRQDPGLGLRLIYFSYDVKMKEKGDIPEGYSVSREKKERFSLILESASTNQTSMYLCASSSTGGKAFFGQGTRLTVV.

A remark on this clone: The read comes to an end 3 residues before the CDR3 does, leaving the germline J gene to fill in the end. The chain is built from TRBV30 and TRBJ1-5; 12 bases match TRBD1. V was clipped by 4 bases and J by 6 bases; unmatched bases: 7. This CDR3 is built from 15 residues. Looked up from germline, CDR1 is GTSNPN and CDR2 is SVGIG (reference sequence). The sequenced CDR3 bases are TGTGCCTGGAACACGGGACAGGGGGCTGTTCAGCCC. Translated, it gives CAWNTGQGAVQP. The CDR3 in its entirety is CAWNTGQGAVQPQHF. Using reference TRBV30 and TRBJ1-5 for the parts outside the CDR3, the full variable domain is SQTIHQWPATLVQPVGSPLSLECTVEGTSNPNLYWYRQAAGRGLQLLFYSVGIGQISSEVPQNLSASRPQDRQFILSSKKLLLSDSGFYLCAWNTGQGAVQPQHFGDGTRLSIL.

Of note for this clone: The read finishes 3 residues shy of the CDR3 end, and the germline J gene is used to complete it. V and J are TRBV18 and TRBJ1-2; a weak D match, TRBD1 (6 bases). The V gene lost 5 bases and the J gene lost 3 bases, with 16 bases spanning the gap. The CDR3 is made up of 15 amino acids. The V gene's germline CDR1 is KGHSH and CDR2 LQKENI. The CDR3 spells CASSSTGRGDYGYTF. The CDR3 DNA, read in part, is TGTGCCAGCTCATCAACAGGGCGAGGGGACTATGGC.

A note on this clone: The DNA ends 3 residues before the CDR3 does, and the rest of the CDR3 is filled in from the germline J gene. V is TRBV5-1 and J is TRBJ1-2, with D possibly being TRBD1 (5 bases). Germline V gives CDR1 SGHRS, CDR2 YFSETQ. The CDR3 consists of 13 residues. Trimming shortened V by 0 bases and J by 6 bases, and 9 bases separated the two germline ends. CDR3 protein: CASSLAGRDGYTF. The CDR3 DNA, read in part, is TGCGCCAGCAGCTTGGCAGGGCGTGATGGC.

A note on this clone: Coverage ceases 3 residues before the CDR3 finishes, and the germline J gene fills in the end. The chain has TRBV29-1 and TRBJ1-4; D perhaps matches TRBD1 (6 bases). The length of the CDR3 is 13 residues. Looked up from germline, CDR1 is SQVTM and CDR2 is ANQGSEA. Trimming took 8 bases from V and 3 from J, leaving 13 bases between them. Incomplete CDR3 DNA: TGCAGCACCCGGGACACTGCTAATGAAAAA. Protein sequence: CSTRDTANEK. The entire CDR3 sequence reads CSTRDTANEKLFF.

With regard to this clone: The read ends 3 residues early relative to the CDR3; the germline J gene fills the gap. The chain has TRBV20-1 and TRBJ2-7; a weak D match, TRBD1 (5 bases). This CDR3 spans 14 amino acids. Germline-derived CDR1 and CDR2 are DFQATT and SNEGSKA (reference sequence). V shed 6 bases and J shed 0 bases, with 15 bases lying between them. Partial CDR3 DNA: TGCAGTGCGGACGAGGTCGGACACTCCTACGAG. Amino acids: CSADEVGHSYE. The CDR3 in its entirety is CSADEVGHSYEQYF.

Of note for this clone: The junction does not match germline at one end; this may be a read error. The read gets to within 3 residues of the CDR3 end, and the germline J gene fills in the rest. The chain recombines TRBV5-1 with TRBJ1-2; 8 bases map to TRBD1. The CDR3 totals 15 residues. Germline values: CDR1 SGHRS, CDR2 YFSETQ. The sequenced part of the CDR3 DNA is TGCGCCAGCAGATTGGAGGAGACAGGGGCGTATGGC. Residues: CASRLEETGAYG. The entire CDR3 reads CASRLEETGAYGYTF.

Points on this clone: The CDR3 extends 3 residues past the end of the read, so its final part is completed from the germline J gene. The V call is TRBV2, the J call TRBJ1-4; 11 bases line up with TRBD1. Germline CDR1 reads SNHLY; CDR2 reads FYNNEI. After removal of 6 bases from V and 7 bases from J, the junction contained 4 bases not matched to a gene. CDR3 length: 14 amino acids. The sequenced CDR3 bases are TGTGCCAGCAGCCTAGGACAGGGGGCTGAAAAA. This gives the protein CASSLGQGAEK. The full CDR3 reads CASSLGQGAEKLFF.

Comment on this clone: The sequence runs out 3 residues before the end of the CDR3; the remainder is reconstructed from the germline J gene. This chain joins TRBV20-1 and TRBJ1-1, with D tentatively TRBD1 (5 bases). The CDR3 length is 16 residues. Deletions cut 0 bases from V and 0 bases from J, with 14 bases between. Germline assignment: CDR1 DFQATT and CDR2 SNEGSKA (reference sequence). Incomplete CDR3 DNA: TGCAGTGCTAGAGATTTTGGGGGGAAAATGAACACTGAA. It codes for CSARDFGGKMNTE. The entire CDR3 protein is CSARDFGGKMNTEAFF.